The next 3 T cell receptor beta chains were all read from a single sample in a study of molecular identifiers for immune sequencing clone quantification. TCRdb called the PCR reads again in MiXCR, with one record for every CDR3 protein. The table lists 600,000 to 650,000 distinct CDR3 sequences, approximately 20% of them singletons. The sample consisted of naive CD8+ T cells from blood, with Jurkat cell RNA spiked in. The subset: FACS-sorted CD8+CD4-CCR7+CD45RA+ naive T cells. These TCRs come from a human donor in good health. Some libraries in this study had Jurkat cell RNA spiked in.

V and J are TRBV10-3 and TRBJ2-3; D gene uncertain. The V end was cut by 2 bases, the J end by 4 bases, with 10 bases between. Germline V CDR1 and CDR2: ENHRY, SYGVKD. CDR3 length: 14 residues. Here the CDR3 reads CAISEVRSADTQYF. CDR3 coding DNA: TGTGCCATCAGTGAGGTCAGGAGCGCAGATACGCAGTATTTT.

V usage is TRBV6-2 or TRBV6-3 and J usage is TRBJ1-2, with 8 bases that match TRBD1. The CDR3 has 13 residues. V shed 8 bases, J shed 4 bases, and the junction held 6 bases outside the gene matches. CDR1 and CDR2 (germline): MNHEY, SVGEGT. The CDR3 loop reads CASGPTGAYGYTF. CDR3 bases: TGTGCCAGCGGGCCGACAGGGGCCTATGGCTACACCTTC.

This clonotype was found a few times. The CDR3 DNA follows: TGTGCCAGCAGTTACGCTAGCGGGAGCGATGAGCAGTTCTTC. Residues: CASSYASGSDEQFF. The V gene is TRBV6-5, the J gene TRBJ2-1; 10 bases match TRBD2. The CDR3 covers 14 residues. The germline V gene has CDR1 MNHEY and CDR2 SVGAGI. Germline trimming cut 2 bases from V and 8 bases from J; bases unmatched to any gene: 3.